This is a list of T cell receptor beta chains from one sample in a study of beta chain features in type 1 diabetes. Sequencing was performed with immunoSEQ multiplex PCR; in TCRdb, only in-frame clones are kept and a portion is missing. The data contain around 280,000 clones, approximately 15% of them singletons. Source material: naive CD4+ T cells from blood. The receptor set was obtained from a man aged 18 to 29 with type 1 diabetes. Both conserved end residues are part of each CDR3. The order of the fields is J gene, clone size, D gene, V gene, CDR3 protein, CDR3 DNA. A D gene is named only where the DNA matches it firmly. Only some rows state a clone size, as once, few, many or a class for expanded clones.

TRBJ2-5,many,-,TRBV4-2,CASSQDSPNGETQYF,TGTGCCAGCAGCCAAGATAGTCCAAATGGAGAGACCCAGTACTTC
TRBJ2-1,-,TRBD2,TRBV5-4,CASSLVGLAINEQFF,TGTGCCAGCAGCCTGGTGGGACTAGCTATCAACGAGCAGTTCTTC
TRBJ2-7,-,-,TRBV6-5,CASSDRVYEQYF,TGTGCCAGCAGTGATCGGGTTTACGAGCAGTACTTC
TRBJ2-5,-,TRBD2,TRBV10-3,CAISDPGTSGETQYF,TGTGCCATCAGTGATCCCGGGACTAGCGGAGAGACCCAGTACTTC
TRBJ2-3,-,-,TRBV4-1,CASSHPRTTAAPDTQYF,TGCGCCAGCAGCCACCCCCGGACTACGGCGGCCCCTGATACGCAGTATTTT
TRBJ2-5,few,-,TRBV5-5,CASSRAQGGVETQYF,TGTGCCAGCAGCAGGGCCCAGGGGGGAGTAGAGACCCAGTACTTC
TRBJ2-3,-,-,TRBV30,CAWSVGATDTQYF,TGTGCCTGGAGTGTAGGGGCCACAGATACGCAGTATTTT
TRBJ2-7,-,TRBD1,TRBV18,CASSPPTGVTYEQYF,TGTGCCAGCTCACCCCCAACAGGGGTAACCTACGAGCAGTACTTC
TRBJ1-1,few,TRBD1,TRBV15,CATSRVVQGLTEAFF,TGTGCCACCAGCAGAGTAGTACAGGGGTTGACTGAAGCTTTCTTT
TRBJ2-7,few,-,TRBV19,CASSTAGTANYEQYF,TGTGCCAGTAGTACCGCCGGGACTGCCAACTACGAGCAGTACTTC
TRBJ2-7,few,TRBD1,TRBV5-7,CASSLAVSGGCREQYF,TGTGCCAGCAGCTTGGCCGTCTCAGGGGGTTGTCGCGAGCAGTACTTC
TRBJ2-1,-,TRBD2,TRBV25-1,CASRTSGIRNEQFF,TGTGCCAGCAGGACTAGCGGTATTAGAAATGAGCAGTTCTTC
TRBJ2-4,few,TRBD1,TRBV4-2,CASSPSTGARAKNIQYF,TGTGCCAGCAGCCCGTCAACAGGGGCCCGAGCCAAAAACATTCAGTACTTC
TRBJ1-6,-,-,TRBV6-6,CASSYSTGVGNSPLHF,TGTGCCAGCAGTTACTCGACCGGGGTGGGGAATTCACCCCTCCACTTT
TRBJ2-1,-,-,TRBV5-4,CASSLASSSYNEQFF,TGTGCCAGCAGCTTGGCTAGCAGCTCCTACAATGAGCAGTTCTTC
TRBJ1-2,few,TRBD1,TRBV29-1,CSVRRQGGYGYTF,TGCAGCGTCCGTCGACAGGGGGGCTATGGCTACACCTTC
TRBJ2-1,few,TRBD2,TRBV30,CAWNGRSSYNEQFF,TGTGCCTGGAACGGGAGGAGCTCCTACAATGAGCAGTTCTTC
TRBJ1-2,few,-,TRBV28,CASGAPYGYTF,TGTGCCAGCGGGGCACCCTATGGCTACACCTTC
TRBJ1-4,-,TRBD1,TRBV30,CAWSPGTGGQSEKLFF,TGTGCCTGGAGTCCAGGGACAGGGGGCCAGAGTGAAAAACTGTTTTTT
TRBJ2-3,-,-,TRBV5-4,CASRTETDTQYF,TGTGCCAGCCGGACAGAAACAGATACGCAGTATTTT
TRBJ1-5,-,-,TRBV30,CAWSSGFGYSNQPQHF,TGTGCCTGGAGTTCGGGGTTTGGTTATAGCAATCAGCCCCAGCATTTT
TRBJ1-3,few,TRBD1,TRBV2,CASTTGAGNTIYF,TGTGCCAGCACGACAGGGGCTGGAAACACCATATATTTT
TRBJ2-1,-,TRBD2,TRBV7-6,CASSRGLAGGNNEQFF,TGTGCCAGCAGCCGAGGACTAGCGGGGGGGAACAATGAGCAGTTCTTC
TRBJ2-4,-,TRBD2,TRBV15,CATSTLAGAAKNIQYF,TGTGCCACCAGCACCTTAGCGGGCGCGGCCAAAAACATTCAGTACTTC
TRBJ2-5,-,TRBD2,TRBV14,CASSPNLGLAETQYF,TGTGCCAGCAGCCCAAATCTCGGACTAGCGGAGACCCAGTACTTC
TRBJ2-3,few,-,TRBV9,CASSNREGRTDTQYF,TGTGCCAGCAGCAACAGGGAGGGTCGCACAGATACGCAGTATTTT
TRBJ2-1,few,-,TRBV21-1,CASSVKGAQSLF,TGTGCCAGCAGCGTTAAGGGGGCGCAGTCCCTCTTC
TRBJ2-1,few,-,TRBV18,CASSPPLPLEQFF,TGTGCCAGCTCACCACCTCTCCCCTTAGAGCAGTTCTTC
TRBJ1-1,few,-,TRBV11-2,CASSLGQSEAFF,TGTGCCAGCAGCTTAGGACAGTCTGAAGCTTTCTTT
TRBJ1-4,-,TRBD1,TRBV28,CASRQGNEKLFF,TGTGCCAGCAGACAGGGGAATGAAAAACTGTTTTTT
TRBJ1-5,once,TRBD1,TRBV2,CASREGQVRSQPQHF,TGTGCCAGCAGAGAGGGACAGGTCCGTAGCCAGCCCCAGCATTTT
TRBJ2-7,-,-,TRBV18,CASSPTGEDSEQYF,TGTGCCAGCTCACCAACAGGGGAGGACTCCGAGCAGTACTTC
TRBJ2-3,-,TRBD1,TRBV4-1,CASSPGTGVSTDTQYF,TGCGCCAGCAGCCCTGGGACAGGGGTTAGCACAGATACGCAGTATTTT
TRBJ2-5,few,TRBD2,TRBV28,CASSLGLAGLETQYF,TGTGCCAGCAGTTTGGGACTAGCGGGGCTGGAGACCCAGTACTTC
TRBJ1-5,-,TRBD1,TRBV30,CAWSSTGDQPQHF,TGTGCCTGGAGTTCGACAGGGGATCAGCCCCAGCATTTT
TRBJ2-1,few,-,TRBV29-1,CSVGLDTYNEQFF,TGCAGCGTAGGACTCGATACCTACAATGAGCAGTTCTTC
TRBJ1-5,few,TRBD1,TRBV28,CASSRDRRNQPQHF,TGTGCCAGCAGCCGGGACAGGAGAAATCAGCCCCAGCATTTT
TRBJ2-5,-,-,TRBV10-3,CAISGQVQETQYF,TGTGCCATCAGTGGACAGGTACAAGAGACCCAGTACTTC
TRBJ2-2,-,TRBD2,TRBV30,CAWSVLGLGGTGELFF,TGTGCCTGGAGTGTCTTGGGACTAGGAGGCACCGGGGAGCTGTTTTTT
TRBJ2-5,-,TRBD1,TRBV28,CASISPGTGGETQYF,TGTGCCAGCATTTCCCCCGGGACAGGGGGAGAGACCCAGTACTTC
TRBJ1-1,-,-,TRBV18,CASSPGRNTEAFF,TGTGCCAGCTCACCGGGCCGGAACACTGAAGCTTTCTTT
TRBJ2-1,-,TRBD1,TRBV7-9,CASSLGQYNEQFF,TGTGCCAGCAGCCTGGGACAGTACAATGAGCAGTTCTTC
TRBJ1-1,few,-,TRBV29-1,CSATGTDTEAFF,TGCAGCGCCACAGGGACCGACACTGAAGCTTTCTTT
TRBJ2-1,-,TRBD2,TRBV18,CASSPRLAGATYNEQFF,TGTGCCAGCTCACCACGGTTAGCGGGGGCGACTTACAATGAGCAGTTCTTC